Given below is one T cell receptor (beta chain) in context. Its antigen is unknown. The donors (healthy individuals) were bone marrow donors. PCR employed 60 Vbeta and 13 Jbeta primers. Repertoires were generated with immunoSEQ multiplex PCR, while TCRdb's copy carries only in-frame clones and drops some. The table records fewer than 180,000 clones, more than 75% of them present only once. V shed 5 bases and J shed 3 bases, with 8 bases lying between them. Germline-derived CDR1 and CDR2 are LNHNV and YYDKDF (reference sequence). This CDR3 is 13 amino acids long. This entry belongs to a study of cytomegalovirus exposure and HLA in healthy donors. Study-level points and caveats: Testing in vitro showed three CMV-associated chains specific for CMV antigens. Likely technical artifact: a cluster of highly shared sequence variants. The majority of TCR sequences were rare, yet some public TCRs appeared in many donors.

This chain joins TRBV15 and TRBJ2-1, with D possibly matching TRBD2 (6 bases). This clonotype was sampled from a human donor in good health. The sequencing sample was made of PBMCs. CDR3 DNA sequence: TGTGCCACCAGCCGCGGGGACTACAATGAGCAGTTCTTC. This codes for CATSRGDYNEQFF. Full variable domain (outside the CDR3, taken from reference TRBV15 and TRBJ2-1): DAMVIQNPRYQVTQFGKPVTLSCSQTLNHNVMYWYQQKSSQAPKLLFHYYDKDFNNEADTPDNFQSRRPNTSFCFLDIRSPGLGDTAMYLCATSRGDYNEQFFGPGTRLTVL.